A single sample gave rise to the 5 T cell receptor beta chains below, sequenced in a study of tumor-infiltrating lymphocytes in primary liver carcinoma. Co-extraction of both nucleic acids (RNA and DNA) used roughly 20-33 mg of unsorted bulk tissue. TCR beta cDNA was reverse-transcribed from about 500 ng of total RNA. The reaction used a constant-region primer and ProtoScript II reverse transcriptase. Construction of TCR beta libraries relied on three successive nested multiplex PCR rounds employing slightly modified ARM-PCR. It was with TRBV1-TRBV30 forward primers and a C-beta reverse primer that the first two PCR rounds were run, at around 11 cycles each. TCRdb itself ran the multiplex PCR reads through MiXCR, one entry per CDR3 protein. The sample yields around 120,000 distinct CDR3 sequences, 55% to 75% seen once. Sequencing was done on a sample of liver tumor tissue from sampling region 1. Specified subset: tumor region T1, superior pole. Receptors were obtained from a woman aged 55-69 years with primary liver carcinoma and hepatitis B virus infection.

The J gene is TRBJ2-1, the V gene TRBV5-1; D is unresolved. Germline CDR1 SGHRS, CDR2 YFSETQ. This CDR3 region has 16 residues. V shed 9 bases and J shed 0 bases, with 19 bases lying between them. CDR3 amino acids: CAIRLKQPSSYNEQFF. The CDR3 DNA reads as TGCGCCATCAGATTGAAGCAGCCGAGCTCCTACAATGAGCAGTTCTTC.

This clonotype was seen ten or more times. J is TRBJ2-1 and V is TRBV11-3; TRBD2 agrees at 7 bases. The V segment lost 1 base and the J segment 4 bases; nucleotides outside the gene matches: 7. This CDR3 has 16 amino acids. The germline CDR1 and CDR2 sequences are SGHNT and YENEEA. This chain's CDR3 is CASSLAPAGIYNEQFF. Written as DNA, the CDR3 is TGTGCCAGCAGCTTAGCCCCAGCGGGGATATACAATGAGCAGTTCTTC. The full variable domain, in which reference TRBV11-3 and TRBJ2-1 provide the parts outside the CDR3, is EAGVVQSPRYKIIEKKQPVAFWCNPISGHNTLYWYLQNLGQGPELLIRYENEEAVDDSQLPKDRFSAERLKGVDSTLKIQPAELGDSAVYLCASSLAPAGIYNEQFFGPGTRLTVL.

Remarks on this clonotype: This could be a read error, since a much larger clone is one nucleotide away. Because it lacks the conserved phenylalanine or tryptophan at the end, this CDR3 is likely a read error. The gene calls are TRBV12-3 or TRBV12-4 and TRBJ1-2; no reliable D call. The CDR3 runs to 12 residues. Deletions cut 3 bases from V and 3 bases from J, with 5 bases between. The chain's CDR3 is CASSFWDYGYTS. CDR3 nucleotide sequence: TGTGCCAGCAGTTTTTGGGACTATGGCTACACCTCC.

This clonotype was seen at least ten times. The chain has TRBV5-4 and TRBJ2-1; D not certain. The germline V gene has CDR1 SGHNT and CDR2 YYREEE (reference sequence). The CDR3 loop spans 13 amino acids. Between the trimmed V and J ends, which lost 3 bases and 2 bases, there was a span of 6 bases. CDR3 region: CASSSKPYNEQFF. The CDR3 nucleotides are TGTGCCAGCAGCTCTAAGCCCTACAATGAGCAGTTCTTC.

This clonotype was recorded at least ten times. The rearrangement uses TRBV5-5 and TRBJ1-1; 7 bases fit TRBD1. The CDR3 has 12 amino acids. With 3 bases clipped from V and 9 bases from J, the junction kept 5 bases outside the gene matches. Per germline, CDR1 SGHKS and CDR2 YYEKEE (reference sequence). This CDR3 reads CASSYGTEKAFF. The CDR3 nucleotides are TGTGCCAGCAGCTACGGGACAGAGAAAGCTTTCTTT. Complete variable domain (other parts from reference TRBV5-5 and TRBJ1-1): DAGVTQSPTHLIKTRGQQVTLRCSPISGHKSVSWYQQVLGQGPQFIFQYYEKEERGRGNFPDRFSARQFPNYSSELNVNALLLGDSALYLCASSYGTEKAFFGQGTRLTVV.